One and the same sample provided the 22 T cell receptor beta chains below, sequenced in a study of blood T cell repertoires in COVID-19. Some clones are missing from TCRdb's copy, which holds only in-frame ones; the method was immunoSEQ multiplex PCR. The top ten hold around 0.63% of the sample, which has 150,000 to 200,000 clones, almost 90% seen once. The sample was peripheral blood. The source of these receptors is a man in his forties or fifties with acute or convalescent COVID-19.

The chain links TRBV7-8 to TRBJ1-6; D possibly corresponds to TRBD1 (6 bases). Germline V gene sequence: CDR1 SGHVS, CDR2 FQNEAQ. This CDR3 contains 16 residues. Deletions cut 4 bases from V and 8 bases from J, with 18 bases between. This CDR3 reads CASSSTGSQLYSPLHF. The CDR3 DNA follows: TGTGCCAGCAGCTCGACAGGCTCCCAGCTTTATTCACCCCTCCACTTT.

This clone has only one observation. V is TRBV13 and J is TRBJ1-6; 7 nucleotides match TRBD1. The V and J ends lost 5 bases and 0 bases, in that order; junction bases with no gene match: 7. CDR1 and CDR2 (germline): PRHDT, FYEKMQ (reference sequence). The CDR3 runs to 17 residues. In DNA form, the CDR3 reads TGTGCCAGCAGCCGCGGGACAGTCTACTCCTATAATTCACCCCTCCACTTT. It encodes CASSRGTVYSYNSPLHF.

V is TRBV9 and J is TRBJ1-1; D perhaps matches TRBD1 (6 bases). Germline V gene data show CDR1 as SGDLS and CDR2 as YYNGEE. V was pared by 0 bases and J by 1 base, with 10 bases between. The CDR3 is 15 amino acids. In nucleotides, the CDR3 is TGTGCCAGCAGCGTAGAGGGCAGGGGGAACACTGAAGCTTTCTTT. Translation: CASSVEGRGNTEAFF.

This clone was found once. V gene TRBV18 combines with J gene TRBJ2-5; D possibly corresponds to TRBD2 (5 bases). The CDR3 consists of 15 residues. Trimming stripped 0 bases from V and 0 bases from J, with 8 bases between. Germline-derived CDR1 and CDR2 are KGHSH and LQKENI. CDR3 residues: CASSPPWENQETQYF. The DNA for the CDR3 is TGTGCCAGCTCACCACCGTGGGAGAACCAAGAGACCCAGTACTTC.

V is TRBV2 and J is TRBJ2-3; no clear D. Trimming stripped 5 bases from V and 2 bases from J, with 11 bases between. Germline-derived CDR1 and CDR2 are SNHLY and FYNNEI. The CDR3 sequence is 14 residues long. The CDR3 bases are TGTGCCAGCAGTCCGCTAATAATCACAGATACGCAGTATTTT. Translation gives CASSPLIITDTQYF.

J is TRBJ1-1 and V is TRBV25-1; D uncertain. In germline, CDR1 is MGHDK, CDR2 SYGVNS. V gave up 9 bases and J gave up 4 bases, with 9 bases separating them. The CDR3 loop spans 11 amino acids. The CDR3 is CASSLSTEAFF. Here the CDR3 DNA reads TGTGCCAGTTCGCTGAGCACTGAAGCTTTCTTT.

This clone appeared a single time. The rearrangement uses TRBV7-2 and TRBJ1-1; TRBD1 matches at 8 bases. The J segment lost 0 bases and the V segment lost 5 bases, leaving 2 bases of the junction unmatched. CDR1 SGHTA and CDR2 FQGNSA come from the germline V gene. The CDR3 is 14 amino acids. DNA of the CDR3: TGTGCCAGCAGCCCGGACAGGGTGAACACTGAAGCTTTCTTT. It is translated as CASSPDRVNTEAFF.

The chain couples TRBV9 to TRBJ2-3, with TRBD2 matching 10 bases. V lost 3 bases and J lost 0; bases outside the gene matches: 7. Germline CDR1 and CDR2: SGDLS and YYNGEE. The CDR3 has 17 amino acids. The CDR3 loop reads CASSALTSGASTDTQYF. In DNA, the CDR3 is TGTGCCAGCAGCGCCCTAACTAGCGGGGCTAGCACAGATACGCAGTATTTT.

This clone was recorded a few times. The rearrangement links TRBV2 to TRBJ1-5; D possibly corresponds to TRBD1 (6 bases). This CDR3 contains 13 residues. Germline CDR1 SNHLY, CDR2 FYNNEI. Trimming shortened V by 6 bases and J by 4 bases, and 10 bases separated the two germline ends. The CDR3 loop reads CASRGDTNQPQHF. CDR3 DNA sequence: TGTGCCAGCAGGGGGGACACAAATCAGCCCCAGCATTTT.

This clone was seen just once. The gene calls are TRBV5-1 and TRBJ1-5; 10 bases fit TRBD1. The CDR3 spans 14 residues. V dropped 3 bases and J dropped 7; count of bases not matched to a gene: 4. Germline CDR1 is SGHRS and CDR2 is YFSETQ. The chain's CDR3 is CASSWTGGGQPQHF. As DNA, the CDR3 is TGCGCCAGCAGCTGGACAGGGGGAGGGCAGCCCCAGCATTTT. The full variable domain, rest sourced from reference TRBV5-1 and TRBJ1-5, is KAGVTQTPRYLIKTRGQQVTLSCSPISGHRSVSWYQQTPGQGLQFLFEYFSETQRNKGNFPGRFSGRQFSNSRSEMNVSTLELGDSALYLCASSWTGGGQPQHFGDGTRLSIL.

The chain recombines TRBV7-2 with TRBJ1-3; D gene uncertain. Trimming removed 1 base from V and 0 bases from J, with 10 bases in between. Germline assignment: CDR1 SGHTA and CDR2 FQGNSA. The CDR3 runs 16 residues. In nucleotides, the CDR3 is TGTGCCAGCAGCTTAGTAGGCAGCGTCTCTGGAAACACCATATATTTT. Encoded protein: CASSLVGSVSGNTIYF.

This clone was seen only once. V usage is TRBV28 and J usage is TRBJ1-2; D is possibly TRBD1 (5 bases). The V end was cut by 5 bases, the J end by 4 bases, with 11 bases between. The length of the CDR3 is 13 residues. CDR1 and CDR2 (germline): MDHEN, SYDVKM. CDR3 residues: CASSPSGGYGYTF. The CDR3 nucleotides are TGTGCCAGCAGTCCAAGCGGGGGCTATGGCTACACCTTC.

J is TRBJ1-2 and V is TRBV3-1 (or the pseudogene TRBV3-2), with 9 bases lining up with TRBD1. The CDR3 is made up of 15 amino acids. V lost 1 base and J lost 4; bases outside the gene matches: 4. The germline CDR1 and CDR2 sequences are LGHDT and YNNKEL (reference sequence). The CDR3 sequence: CASSQVTGGSYGYTF. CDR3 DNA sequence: TGTGCCAGCAGCCAAGTTACAGGGGGCAGCTATGGCTACACCTTC.

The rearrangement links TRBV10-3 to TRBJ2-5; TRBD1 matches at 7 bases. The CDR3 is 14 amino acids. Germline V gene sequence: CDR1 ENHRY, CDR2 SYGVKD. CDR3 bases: TGTGCTTCCGCAGGGCTAGGGGGCGGAGAGACCCAGTACTTC. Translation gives CASAGLGGGETQYF.

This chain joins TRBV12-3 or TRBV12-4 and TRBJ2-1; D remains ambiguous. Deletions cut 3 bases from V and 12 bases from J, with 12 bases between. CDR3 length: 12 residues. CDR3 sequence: CASSLGPPSQFF. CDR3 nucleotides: TGTGCCAGCAGTTTGGGCCCCCCATCGCAGTTCTTC.

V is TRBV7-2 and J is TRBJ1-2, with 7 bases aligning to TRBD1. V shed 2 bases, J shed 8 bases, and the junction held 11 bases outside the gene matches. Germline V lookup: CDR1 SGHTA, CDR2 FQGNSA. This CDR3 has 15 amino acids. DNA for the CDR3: TGTGCCAGCAGCTTATCGGGGACAGACACTTGGGGCTACACCTTC. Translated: CASSLSGTDTWGYTF. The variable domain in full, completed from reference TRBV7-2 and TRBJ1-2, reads GAGVSQSPSNKVTEKGKDVELRCDPISGHTALYWYRQSLGQGLEFLIYFQGNSAPDKSGLPSDRFSAERTGGSVSTLTIQRTQQEDSAVYLCASSLSGTDTWGYTFGSGTRLTVV.

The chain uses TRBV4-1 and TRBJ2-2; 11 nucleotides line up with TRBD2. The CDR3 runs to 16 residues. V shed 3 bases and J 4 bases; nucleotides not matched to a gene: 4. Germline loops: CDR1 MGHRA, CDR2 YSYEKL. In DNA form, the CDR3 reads TGCGCCAGCAGCCATACTAGCGGGAGTGGCACCGGGGAGCTGTTTTTT. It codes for CASSHTSGSGTGELFF.

CDR3 protein: CSASVAGVTDTQYF. The CDR3 DNA is TGCAGTGCTAGTGTAGCGGGGGTGACAGATACGCAGTATTTT. The chain couples TRBV20-1 to TRBJ2-3; 9 bases line up with TRBD2. V lost 3 bases and J lost 3; bases outside the gene matches: 4. This CDR3 contains 14 residues. The V gene's germline CDR1 is DFQATT and CDR2 SNEGSKA (reference sequence).

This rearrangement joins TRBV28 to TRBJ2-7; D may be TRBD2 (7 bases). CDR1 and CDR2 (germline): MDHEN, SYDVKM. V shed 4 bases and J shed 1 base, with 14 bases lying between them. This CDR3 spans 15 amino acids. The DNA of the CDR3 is TGTGCCAGCAGTTCCTGGGGGGGCGCGTCCTACGAGCAGTACTTC. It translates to CASSSWGGASYEQYF.

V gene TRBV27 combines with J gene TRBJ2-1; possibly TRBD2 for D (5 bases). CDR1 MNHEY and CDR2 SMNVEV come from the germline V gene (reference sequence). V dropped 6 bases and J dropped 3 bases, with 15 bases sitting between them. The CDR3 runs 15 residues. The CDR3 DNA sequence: TGTGCCAGCAGGCCGGACTTGGCGAACTACAATGAGCAGTTCTTC. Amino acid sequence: CASRPDLANYNEQFF.

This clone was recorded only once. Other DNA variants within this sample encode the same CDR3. CDR3 in amino acids: CASSVGPNTEAFF. In DNA, the CDR3 is TGTGCCAGCAGCGTAGGGCCGAACACTGAAGCTTTCTTT. The gene calls are TRBV9 and TRBJ1-1; D is unresolved. V dropped 0 bases and J dropped 1 base, with 4 bases sitting between them. CDR1 is SGDLS and CDR2 is YYNGEE in the germline V gene. CDR3 length equals 13 residues.

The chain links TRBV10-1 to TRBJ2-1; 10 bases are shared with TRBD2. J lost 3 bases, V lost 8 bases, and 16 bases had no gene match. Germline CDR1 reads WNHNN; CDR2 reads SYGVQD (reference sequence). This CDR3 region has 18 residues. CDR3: CASYTPRRAGGGYNEQFF. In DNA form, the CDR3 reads TGCGCCAGCTATACTCCTCGAAGAGCGGGAGGGGGCTACAATGAGCAGTTCTTC.